This T cell receptor (beta chain) is from a study of T cells in Graves' hyperthyroidism and ophthalmopathy. RNA transcripts served as the template for amplifying TCR beta CDR3 regions. With the HTBI primer set, the TCR CDR3 went through a first round of RT-PCR. MiXCR was run by TCRdb on the multiplex PCR reads, yielding one entry per CDR3 protein. Of approximately 610,000 distinct CDR3 sequences in the sample, roughly 14% are singletons; the top ten hold approximately 4.3%. CDR1 and CDR2 (germline): SGHTA, FQGNSA. The CDR3 loop spans 13 amino acids. Between the trimmed V and J ends, which lost 5 bases and 11 bases, there was a span of 18 bases. This clonotype was seen more than once but under ten times. The antigen remains undetermined. Study findings and constraints: Separating ophthalmopathy from stable hyperthyroidism was achieved by a 13 V-J model. Most clonotypes that expanded in the thyroid above 0.001 also showed up in blood.

The authors took PBMCs from 10 ml fresh peripheral blood. The V call is TRBV7-2, the J call TRBJ1-1; D ambiguous. The origin of this receptor is a woman aged 35 to 49 with Graves' ophthalmopathy. Sequenced: blood. DNA of the CDR3: TGTGCCAGCAGCCTGGACTGGGATAGAATGGCTTTCTTT. The encoded protein is CASSLDWDRMAFF.